Listed below are T cell receptor beta chains from one sample, sequenced in a study of cytomegalovirus exposure and HLA in healthy donors. The method was immunoSEQ multiplex PCR; TCRdb's version includes in-frame clones alone and lacks a portion of them. The table shows some 170,000 clones, with more than 80% occurring only once. The sequenced sample consisted of PBMCs. The receptors come from a woman in her late teens or twenties in good health and CMV-seropositive. Both conserved end residues are part of each CDR3. A D gene is named only where the DNA matches it firmly. Not all rows give a size; the values are once, few, many and, for expanded clones, a class.

clone_size: -; j_call: TRBJ2-4; v_call: TRBV28; d_call: -; cdr3_nt: TGTGCCAGCAGTTTACAGGGGACACTAGCCAAAAACATTCAGTACTTC; cdr3_aa: CASSLQGTLAKNIQYF
clone_size: -; j_call: TRBJ2-5; v_call: TRBV12-5; d_call: -; cdr3_nt: TGTGCTAGTGCCCCCCGGACCGGGGTCCAGACCCAGTACTTC; cdr3_aa: CASAPRTGVQTQYF
clone_size: -; j_call: TRBJ1-2; v_call: TRBV6-5; d_call: -; cdr3_nt: TGTGCCAGCAGTTTGACGGGGTCAGCTAACTATGGCTACACCTTC; cdr3_aa: CASSLTGSANYGYTF
clone_size: -; j_call: TRBJ2-7; v_call: TRBV2; d_call: -; cdr3_nt: TGTGCCAGCAGTTTAGTACAGGGCCGCTCCTACGAGCAGTACTTC; cdr3_aa: CASSLVQGRSYEQYF
clone_size: -; j_call: TRBJ2-1; v_call: TRBV4-1; d_call: TRBD1; cdr3_nt: TGCGCCAGCAGCCAAGAGTCTGGGACAGGGGCCTACAATGAGCAGTTCTTC; cdr3_aa: CASSQESGTGAYNEQFF
clone_size: -; j_call: TRBJ2-7; v_call: TRBV28; d_call: TRBD1; cdr3_nt: TGTGCCAGCACCAAGGGACAGGGAAATACCTACGAGCAGTACTTC; cdr3_aa: CASTKGQGNTYEQYF
clone_size: -; j_call: TRBJ2-7; v_call: TRBV7-2; d_call: -; cdr3_nt: TGTGCCAGCAGCTTAGTGGGGGGAGTAGACACAGACTACGAGCAGTACTTC; cdr3_aa: CASSLVGGVDTDYEQYF
clone_size: few; j_call: TRBJ2-7; v_call: TRBV11-2; d_call: -; cdr3_nt: TGTGCCAGCAGCCCCCCCGGCTACGAGCAGTACTTC; cdr3_aa: CASSPPGYEQYF
clone_size: -; j_call: TRBJ2-7; v_call: TRBV25-1; d_call: -; cdr3_nt: TGTGCCAGCAGTGATCCCTCCCGGGGATCCTCCTACGAGCAGTACTTC; cdr3_aa: CASSDPSRGSSYEQYF
clone_size: -; j_call: TRBJ1-4; v_call: TRBV23-1; d_call: -; cdr3_nt: TGCGCCAGCAGCATAAAAACACAATTCACTAATGAAAAACTGTTTTTT; cdr3_aa: CASSIKTQFTNEKLFF
clone_size: -; j_call: TRBJ2-3; v_call: TRBV7-2; d_call: TRBD2; cdr3_nt: TGTGCCAGCAGCTTAGTCGCTAGCGGGGGAGCAGATACGCAGTATTTT; cdr3_aa: CASSLVASGGADTQYF
clone_size: -; j_call: TRBJ2-2; v_call: TRBV29-1; d_call: -; cdr3_nt: TGCAGCGTACTAAGTAACACCGGGGAGCTGTTTTTT; cdr3_aa: CSVLSNTGELFF
clone_size: -; j_call: TRBJ2-7; v_call: TRBV30; d_call: -; cdr3_nt: TGTGCCTGGAGTCACTCTCAACGGAGCTCCTACGAGCAGTACTTC; cdr3_aa: CAWSHSQRSSYEQYF
clone_size: -; j_call: TRBJ1-1; v_call: TRBV5-4; d_call: -; cdr3_nt: TGTGCCAGCAGCTTGGACAGGGACACTGAAGCTTTCTTT; cdr3_aa: CASSLDRDTEAFF
clone_size: -; j_call: TRBJ2-7; v_call: TRBV28; d_call: TRBD1; cdr3_nt: TGTGCCAGCAGGCATCCGGGACAGCTCTACGAGCAGTACTTC; cdr3_aa: CASRHPGQLYEQYF
clone_size: -; j_call: TRBJ2-1; v_call: TRBV7-3; d_call: TRBD1; cdr3_nt: TGTGCCAGCAGCAAGACAGGGAGCCATGAGCAGTTCTTC; cdr3_aa: CASSKTGSHEQFF
clone_size: -; j_call: TRBJ1-2; v_call: TRBV7-6; d_call: TRBD1; cdr3_nt: TGTGCCAGCAGCTTAGGAGGGACAGGGGAATATGGCTACACCTTC; cdr3_aa: CASSLGGTGEYGYTF
clone_size: -; j_call: TRBJ1-3; v_call: TRBV7-8; d_call: -; cdr3_nt: TGTGCCAGCAGCTTGGGCAGGGCCAACACCATATATTTT; cdr3_aa: CASSLGRANTIYF
clone_size: few; j_call: TRBJ2-7; v_call: TRBV14; d_call: -; cdr3_nt: TGTGCCAGCAGAAAGCGGGACATTTTCTACGAGCAGTACTTC; cdr3_aa: CASRKRDIFYEQYF
clone_size: -; j_call: TRBJ2-1; v_call: TRBV5-1; d_call: TRBD2; cdr3_nt: TGCGCCAGCAGCGCGAGCGGGGGGCTCTACAATGAGCAGTTCTTC; cdr3_aa: CASSASGGLYNEQFF